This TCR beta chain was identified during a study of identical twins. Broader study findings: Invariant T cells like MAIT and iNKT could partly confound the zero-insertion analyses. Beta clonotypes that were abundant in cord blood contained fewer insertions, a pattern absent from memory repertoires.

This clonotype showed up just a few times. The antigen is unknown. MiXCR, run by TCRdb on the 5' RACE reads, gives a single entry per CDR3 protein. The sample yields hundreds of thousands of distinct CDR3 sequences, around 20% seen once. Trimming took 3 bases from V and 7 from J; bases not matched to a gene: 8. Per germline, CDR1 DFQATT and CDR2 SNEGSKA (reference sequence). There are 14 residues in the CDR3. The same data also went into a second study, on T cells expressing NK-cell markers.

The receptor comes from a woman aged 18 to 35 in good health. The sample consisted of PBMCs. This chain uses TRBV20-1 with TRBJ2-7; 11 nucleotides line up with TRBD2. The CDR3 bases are TGCAGTGCTAGCTTACTAGCGGGGGCGGGGGAGCAGTACTTC. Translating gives CSASLLAGAGEQYF.